A single sample is the source of the 11 T cell receptor beta chains below, sequenced in a study of T cell responses to AZD1222 COVID-19 vaccine. TCRdb keeps only in-frame clones here, not all; method: immunoSEQ multiplex PCR. The data contain about 110,000 clones, around 85% of them singletons. The sample in question was peripheral blood, obtained on day 0 of AZD1222 vaccination. All receptors come from an adult in good health.

This chain uses TRBV18 with TRBJ1-3; no definite D call. Looked up from germline, CDR1 is KGHSH and CDR2 is LQKENI. The CDR3 covers 17 residues. Trimming took 4 bases from V and 0 from J, leaving 16 bases between them. DNA of the CDR3: TGTGCCAGCTCACTTTCCTCCAGTGGGCCCTCTGGAAACACCATATATTTT. It encodes CASSLSSSGPSGNTIYF.

This chain uses TRBV27 with TRBJ2-3; D remains unclear. Trimming cost V 2 bases and J 0 bases, with 18 bases left between them. The CDR3 is made up of 18 amino acids. Per germline, CDR1 MNHEY and CDR2 SMNVEV (reference sequence). The CDR3: CASSLLAVQRSSTDTQYF. The CDR3, as DNA: TGTGCCAGCAGTTTACTCGCCGTCCAGCGCTCTAGCACAGATACGCAGTATTTT.

This clone was detected only a few times. CDR3 nucleotide sequence: TGCGCCAGCAGCCGGGACTACAGATTAAGTTCCTACAATGAGCAGTTCTTC. Translated: CASSRDYRLSSYNEQFF. The rearrangement joins TRBV5-1 to TRBJ2-1; TRBD2 aligns across 7 bases. Looked up from germline, CDR1 is SGHRS and CDR2 is YFSETQ. Trimming cost V 4 bases and J 1 base; bases outside gene matches: 11. This CDR3 is 17 amino acids long. The complete variable domain, with remaining parts taken from reference TRBV5-1 and TRBJ2-1, reads KAGVTQTPRYLIKTRGQQVTLSCSPISGHRSVSWYQQTPGQGLQFLFEYFSETQRNKGNFPGRFSGRQFSNSRSEMNVSTLELGDSALYLCASSRDYRLSSYNEQFFGPGTRLTVL.

The V and J genes are TRBV7-9 and TRBJ1-1; D is possibly TRBD1 (6 bases). CDR1 and CDR2 from the germline V gene are SEHNR and FQNEAQ (reference sequence). The ends were cut back, 6 bases at V and 4 bases at J, with 18 bases in the middle. The CDR3 totals 15 residues. DNA of the CDR3: TGTGCCAGCAGTTTCCAAAGGGGGAGAGGCACTGAAGCTTTCTTT. Translating it yields CASSFQRGRGTEAFF.

The rearrangement joins TRBV30 to TRBJ1-1; D gene uncertain. Germline V gene data show CDR1 as GTSNPN and CDR2 as SVGIG (reference sequence). This CDR3 has 12 residues. V dropped 6 bases and J dropped 4 bases, with 12 bases sitting between them. CDR3 bases: TGTGCCTGCGTCAGTGGTAGCACTGAAGCTTTCTTT. Translated: CACVSGSTEAFF.

The chain couples TRBV11-2 to TRBJ2-3, with D tentatively TRBD1 (6 bases). The CDR3 spans 15 residues. The V gene's germline CDR1 is SGHAT and CDR2 FQNNGV. V was shortened by 5 bases and J by 0 bases, with 12 bases between the two germline ends. The CDR3 region has the DNA TGTGCCAGCAGCCATATGACAGGTAGCACAGATACGCAGTATTTT. Translated, it gives CASSHMTGSTDTQYF.

V usage is TRBV7-7 and J usage is TRBJ2-5; 7 bases are a match to TRBD2. From germline, CDR1 is SSHAT and CDR2 FNYEAQ (reference sequence). The J segment lost 5 bases and the V segment lost 8 bases, leaving 11 bases of the junction unmatched. The CDR3 loop spans 14 amino acids. CDR3 in amino acids: CASSVSGGGETQYF. In nucleotides, the CDR3 is TGTGCCAGCTCCGTATCGGGGGGTGGCGAGACCCAGTACTTC.

The V call is TRBV6-2 or TRBV6-3, the J call TRBJ2-5; TRBD2 might be the D (5 bases). V was trimmed by 1 base and J by 5 bases, leaving 14 bases between them. The CDR3 spans 15 residues. Germline-derived CDR1 and CDR2 are MNHEY and SVGEGT. CDR3 bases: TGTGCCAGCAGTTACTGGGCTGTTTTAGCGGAGACCCAGTACTTC. Protein sequence: CASSYWAVLAETQYF.

This clone was seen a few times. The chain uses TRBV28 and TRBJ1-5; D call uncertain. Germline assignment: CDR1 MDHEN and CDR2 SYDVKM. V was trimmed by 4 bases and J by 7 bases, leaving 11 bases between them. This CDR3 is 13 amino acids long. The CDR3 sequence: CASSSEPWQPQHF. The CDR3 region has the DNA TGTGCCAGCAGTTCAGAGCCCTGGCAGCCCCAGCATTTT.

This rearrangement joins TRBV2 to TRBJ1-6, with 9 bases fitting TRBD1. The CDR3 has 15 amino acids. Germline CDR1 SNHLY, CDR2 FYNNEI. The junction had 0 bases not matched to a gene; V was cut back by 6 bases and J by 0 bases. This CDR3 is CASRDRGSYNSPLHF. Here the CDR3 DNA reads TGTGCCAGCAGGGACAGGGGCTCCTATAATTCACCCCTCCACTTT.

The gene calls are TRBV7-2 and TRBJ1-6; perhaps TRBD1 as D (5 bases). This CDR3 is built from 15 residues. Germline CDR1 is SGHTA and CDR2 is FQGNSA. V shed 1 base and J shed 6 bases, with 10 bases lying between them. CDR3 nucleotide sequence: TGTGCCAGCAGCTTAGTGAGTCAGGGTAATTCACCCCTCCACTTT. This gives the protein CASSLVSQGNSPLHF.